This T cell receptor (beta chain) was captured in a study of T-cell reconstitution after alpha-beta-depleted transplantation in children. The CDR3 is made up of 13 amino acids. Per the germline V gene, CDR1 is DFQATT and CDR2 is SNEGSKA (reference sequence). Trimming took 2 bases from V and 4 from J, leaving 9 bases between them. This clonotype was observed many times. Using unique molecular identifiers, the investigators prepared the TCRbeta library. A single record per CDR3 protein comes from TCRdb applying MiXCR to the PCR reads. The sample holds 600,000 to 700,000 distinct CDR3 sequences, around 16% seen once.

The V and J genes are TRBV20-1 and TRBJ2-1; D remains ambiguous. The sequences come from PBMCs from the stem cell graft donor, collected from the stem cell graft. The receptor was isolated from a human donor who donated a stem cell graft to a child with acute myeloid leukemia. The CDR3 DNA follows: TGCAGTGCTAGATTCGACTCGTACAATGAGCAGTTCTTC. It codes for CSARFDSYNEQFF.